This TCR beta chain comes out of a study of T cell repertoires in cytomegalovirus infection. MiXCR was run by TCRdb on the reads, yielding one entry per CDR3 protein. Altogether more than 400,000 distinct CDR3 sequences are present, 26% being singletons, with the ten largest covering 13%. In its sample, this clonotype was seen a few times. This TCR derives from a human donor in good health (CMV status not recorded). Some clones in this sample may be carry-over from other donors' samples. Sequencing was performed on PBMCs.

The CDR3 DNA follows: TGCAGTGCTTCCGGGACCTACACCTACGAGCAGTACTTC. It specifies CSASGTYTYEQYF. V usage is TRBV20-1 and J usage is TRBJ2-7; the D gene could be TRBD1 or TRBD2 (5 bases each). The germline V and J ends were trimmed by 5 bases and 2 bases, with 13 bases remaining between them. Germline assignment: CDR1 DFQATT and CDR2 SNEGSKA (reference sequence). This CDR3 is built from 13 residues.